This entry is about one TCR beta chain. Its antigen is as yet unknown. The sample belongs to a study of response to subunit inactivated influenza vaccine. Study-wide results and caveats: It was the authors' suggestion that each seasonal influenza vaccination recruits few new T cells.

TCRdb analysed the RT-PCR reads with MiXCR anew, one entry per CDR3 protein. This sample has 650,000 to 800,000 distinct CDR3 sequences, with about 18% found just once. V lost 5 bases, J lost 5 bases, and 7 bases stayed unmatched. The CDR3 runs to 15 residues. Germline CDR1 is SGHAT and CDR2 is FQNNGV. The TCR sequence derives from a man aged 45-60 years who received an inactivated influenza vaccine. The V and J genes are TRBV11-2 and TRBJ2-1; 9 positions agree with TRBD1. The sample consisted of PBMCs from blood, taken about 5 days after vaccination. The CDR3 DNA follows: TGTGCCAGCAGCCGCGGGACAGGGACCAACAATGAGCAGTTCTTC. As protein: CASSRGTGTNNEQFF.